The next 28 T cell receptor beta chains were all read from a single sample in a study of blood T cells in healthy people across ages. Through a sample-barcoded 5' primer and a J-beta primer mix, a second PCR was run for roughly 7 to 11 cycles. TCRdb ran MiXCR on the 5' RACE reads and lists one entry per CDR3 protein. The profile shows roughly 930,000 distinct CDR3 sequences, 40% to 60% of them singletons. The sequenced sample consisted of blood. These receptors were taken from a man aged 25-45 years in good health.

This clonotype was found many times. One end of the junction does not line up with germline, which may come from a read error. This sequence joins TRBV4-2 and TRBJ2-5; D unresolved. Germline CDR1 is LGHNA and CDR2 is YNFKEQ. This CDR3 region has 14 residues. DNA of the CDR3: TGTGCCAGCAGCCAAGAATCAAACCAGGAGACCCAGTACTTC. Amino acids: CASSQESNQETQYF.

The genes are TRBV11-1 and TRBJ2-3; D is unresolved. V lost 5 bases to trimming and J lost 5 bases, with 11 bases between them. The germline gives CDR1 SGHAT, CDR2 FQDESV (reference sequence). The CDR3 is 13 residues long. DNA of the CDR3: TGTGCCAGCAGCCGCGCGAGCCTAGATACGCAGTATTTT. Translating it yields CASSRASLDTQYF.

This clonotype was observed a few times. This chain connects TRBV4-2 to TRBJ2-3, with D uncertain. The CDR3 covers 15 residues. Trimming removed 0 bases from V and 2 bases from J, with 9 bases in between. Germline V lookup: CDR1 LGHNA, CDR2 YNFKEQ. For the CDR3, the DNA is TGTGCCAGCAGCCAAGATCTTGTACACACAGATACGCAGTATTTT. Translation gives CASSQDLVHTDTQYF.

This chain joins TRBV20-1 and TRBJ1-2; weak D call: TRBD1 (5 bases). The CDR3 loop spans 15 amino acids. V lost 3 bases and J 2 bases, leaving 16 bases between the germline ends. Germline V CDR1 and CDR2: DFQATT, SNEGSKA (reference sequence). The chain's CDR3 is CSARIWGGPNYGYTF. CDR3 bases: TGCAGTGCTAGGATTTGGGGGGGACCAAACTATGGCTACACCTTC.

This chain links TRBV24-1 with TRBJ1-1; tentatively, D is TRBD1 (5 bases). This CDR3 has 14 residues. Deletions cut 2 bases from V and 1 base from J, with 7 bases between. CDR1 and CDR2 (germline): KGHDR, SFDVKD. Written as DNA, the CDR3 is TGTGCCACCAGTGATTCCGGGGCGAACACTGAAGCTTTCTTT. Translated, it gives CATSDSGANTEAFF.

This chain connects TRBV5-8 to TRBJ1-2, with a possible D match to TRBD1 (5 bases). V lost 0 bases and J lost 4, with 16 bases in between. CDR3 length: 16 residues. Germline lookup yields CDR1 SGHTS and CDR2 YDEGEE. This CDR3 is CASSLEGTAAAYGYTF. CDR3 sequence (DNA): TGTGCCAGCAGCTTGGAGGGGACGGCGGCGGCCTATGGCTACACCTTC. The whole variable domain, remainder taken from reference TRBV5-8 and TRBJ1-2, is EAGVTQSPTHLIKTRGQQATLRCSPISGHTSVYWYQQALGLGLQFLLWYDEGEERNRGNFPPRFSGRQFPNYSSELNVNALELEDSALYLCASSLEGTAAAYGYTFGSGTRLTVV.

This clonotype came up a few times. The J gene is TRBJ2-3, the V gene TRBV9, with D perhaps TRBD2 (6 bases). The CDR3 is 14 residues long. With 1 base removed from V and 3 bases from J, the gap between germline ends came to 9 bases. Germline assignment: CDR1 SGDLS and CDR2 YYNGEE. The CDR3 reads CASSVLALTDTQYF. Written as DNA, the CDR3 is TGTGCCAGCAGCGTACTAGCGTTGACAGATACGCAGTATTTT.

The chain carries TRBV5-1 and TRBJ2-1; D is perhaps TRBD2 (6 bases). CDR1 is SGHRS and CDR2 is YFSETQ in the germline V gene. The CDR3 loop spans 14 amino acids. V shed 4 bases and J shed 6 bases, with 14 bases lying between them. The CDR3 loop is CASSLRESSNEQFF. In nucleotides, the CDR3 is TGCGCCAGCAGCCTTCGGGAGTCGAGCAATGAGCAGTTCTTC.

The rearrangement links TRBV27 to TRBJ1-6; 10 nucleotides agree with TRBD1. V gave up 8 bases and J gave up 16 bases; unmatched junction bases: 8. The CDR3 length is 12 residues. CDR1 and CDR2 (germline): MNHEY, SMNVEV (reference sequence). CDR3 bases: TGTGCCAGCGGGTATAGGACAGGGGGGCTCCACTTT. Residues: CASGYRTGGLHF.

The chain couples TRBV5-1 to TRBJ2-7, with 7 nucleotides matching TRBD1. Germline CDR1 SGHRS, CDR2 YFSETQ. Trimming cost V 2 bases and J 0 bases; bases outside gene matches: 5. CDR3 length: 15 amino acids. CDR3 sequence: CASSLGGLNSYEQYF. The CDR3 region has the DNA TGCGCCAGCAGCTTAGGGGGCTTAAACTCCTACGAGCAGTACTTC.

V and J are TRBV5-1 and TRBJ1-2; 7 positions agree with TRBD1. V shed 7 bases and J 8 bases; nucleotides not matched to a gene: 11. CDR1 and CDR2 (germline): SGHRS, YFSETQ. This CDR3 contains 13 residues. CDR3 nucleotide sequence: TGCGCCAGCCAAGAGATCCAGGGGGAAGGCTACACCTTC. Protein sequence: CASQEIQGEGYTF. Looking up the rest from reference TRBV5-1 and TRBJ1-2 gives the full variable domain: KAGVTQTPRYLIKTRGQQVTLSCSPISGHRSVSWYQQTPGQGLQFLFEYFSETQRNKGNFPGRFSGRQFSNSRSEMNVSTLELGDSALYLCASQEIQGEGYTFGSGTRLTVV.

Ten or more counts support this clonotype. The chain combines TRBV4-2 with TRBJ2-4, with TRBD2 matching 7 bases. The CDR3 extends over 15 amino acids. Trimming at V came to 0 bases and at J to 2 bases, leaving 1 base not matched to a gene. CDR1 and CDR2 from the germline V gene are LGHNA and YNFKEQ. The CDR3 bases are TGTGCCAGCAGCCAAGAGGGGGGGACCAAAAACATTCAGTACTTC. Translated: CASSQEGGTKNIQYF.

This clonotype was recorded at least ten times. This chain connects TRBV29-1 to TRBJ2-7, with 11 bases aligning to TRBD1. V trimming: 6 bases; J trimming: 4 bases; junction bases outside the gene matches: 5. The germline V gene has CDR1 SQVTM and CDR2 ANQGSEA. CDR3 length: 13 residues. The CDR3 DNA follows: TGCAGCGTCGCGGACAGGGGGCTATACGAGCAGTACTTC. Protein product: CSVADRGLYEQYF.

The rearrangement links TRBV27 to TRBJ2-3, with 10 positions matching TRBD2. Germline CDR1 is MNHEY and CDR2 is SMNVEV (reference sequence). The ends lost 2 bases at V and 1 base at J; junction bases unmatched: 6. This CDR3 region has 17 residues. The CDR3 bases are TGTGCCAGCAGTTTAATGGAGCTAGCGGGGGGCACAGATACGCAGTATTTT. This sequence encodes CASSLMELAGGTDTQYF.

This clonotype was seen only a few times. V gene TRBV28 combines with J gene TRBJ2-3, with D possibly being TRBD1 or TRBD2 (5 bases each). Trimming removed 1 base from V and 0 bases from J, with 14 bases in between. The CDR3 has 17 residues. Per the germline V gene, CDR1 is MDHEN and CDR2 is SYDVKM. Here the CDR3 DNA reads TGTGCCAGCAGTTTATCCGGCTCAGGGAGAAGCACAGATACGCAGTATTTT. Amino acids: CASSLSGSGRSTDTQYF.

Worth noting for this clonotype: A much bigger clone sits one base away, suggesting this may be a read error. The chain recombines TRBV28 with TRBJ2-1; 7 nucleotides line up with TRBD1. There are 16 residues in the CDR3. Germline V CDR1 and CDR2: MDHEN, SYDVKM. V lost 4 bases to trimming and J lost 8 bases; unmatched junction nucleotides: 14. The CDR3 protein is CASSSPGGTHMDEQFF. DNA for the CDR3: TGTGCCAGCAGTTCACCAGGGGGTACGCACATGGATGAGCAGTTCTTC.

This clonotype turned up a few times. This chain links TRBV27 with TRBJ1-6, with 10 bases matching TRBD1. The V gene's germline CDR1 is MNHEY and CDR2 SMNVEV (reference sequence). The CDR3 covers 17 residues. V was pared by 0 bases and J by 1 base, with 0 bases of the junction left unmatched. The CDR3 bases are TGTGCCAGCAGTTTATCGGACAGGGGGTCCTATAATTCACCCCTCCACTTT. Amino acids: CASSLSDRGSYNSPLHF.

The genes are TRBV4-2 and TRBJ1-6; D not resolved. Germline CDR1 LGHNA, CDR2 YNFKEQ. CDR3 length: 17 residues. The V end was cut by 1 base, the J end by 4 bases, with 14 bases between. The DNA of the CDR3 is TGTGCCAGCAGCCAAGGACCGTTAGGCTCATATAATTCACCCCTCCACTTT. Its translation is CASSQGPLGSYNSPLHF.

The chain employs TRBV28 and TRBJ1-5; D gene ambiguous. Deletions cut 2 bases from V and 0 bases from J, with 5 bases between. There are 14 residues in the CDR3. CDR1 is MDHEN and CDR2 is SYDVKM in the germline V gene. The DNA of the CDR3 is TGTGCCAGCAGTTTACACACTAGCAATCAGCCCCAGCATTTT. It yields the protein CASSLHTSNQPQHF.

The chain employs TRBV10-3 and TRBJ1-5; tentative D call: TRBD1 (5 bases). CDR1 is ENHRY, CDR2 SYGVKD, per germline. Trimming removed 0 bases at V and 7 bases at J, with 10 bases between. CDR3 length: 14 amino acids. Written as DNA, the CDR3 is TGTGCCATCAGTGAGTCCGGACGGGGCCAGCCCCAGCATTTT. Amino acids: CAISESGRGQPQHF.

V is TRBV7-9 and J is TRBJ1-4; weak D call: TRBD1 (6 bases). Germline-derived CDR1 and CDR2 are SEHNR and FQNEAQ (reference sequence). V was shortened by 0 bases and J by 3 bases, with 11 bases between the two germline ends. The CDR3 is made up of 16 amino acids. CDR3 region: CASSLALGAANEKLFF. CDR3 DNA: TGTGCCAGCAGCTTAGCGCTGGGGGCGGCTAATGAAAAACTGTTTTTT.

With regard to this clonotype: One end of the junction fails to match germline, which may point to a read error. This chain links TRBV5-1 with TRBJ2-1; weak D call: TRBD1 (6 bases). The CDR3 covers 16 residues. Germline loops: CDR1 SGHRS, CDR2 YFSETQ. The CDR3 DNA is TGCGTCAGCAGCTTGGTGGCCAGGGGCACCTACAATGAGCAGTTCTTC. Its protein is CVSSLVARGTYNEQFF.

The chain links TRBV28 to TRBJ2-4; 8 bases align to TRBD2. J gave up 3 bases and V 6 bases, and 10 bases lay outside the gene matches. The CDR3 runs 16 residues. CDR1 and CDR2 from the germline V gene are MDHEN and SYDVKM. The CDR3 DNA reads TGTGCCAGCAGCCGACGGGGGGGCTGGGACAAAAACATTCAGTACTTC. Translation: CASSRRGGWDKNIQYF.

This clonotype was seen repeatedly, ten times or more. The chain has TRBV7-3 and TRBJ1-2, with D perhaps matching TRBD1 (5 bases). Germline V CDR1 and CDR2: SGHTA, FQGTGA. This CDR3 has 15 residues. The V gene lost 2 bases and the J gene lost 0 bases, with 10 bases spanning the gap. CDR3 sequence (DNA): TGTGCCAGCAGCTTATCTGGGGCATCTAACTATGGCTACACCTTC. Translation: CASSLSGASNYGYTF.

This chain connects TRBV12-3 or TRBV12-4 to TRBJ1-3; tentatively, D is TRBD1 (5 bases). Trimming left V 7 bases short and J 1 base short, with 8 bases between. The CDR3 extends over 13 amino acids. In DNA, the CDR3 is TGTGCCAGCAACGCAGGGTCTGGAAACACCATATATTTT. Translation: CASNAGSGNTIYF.

This clonotype came up a few times. The chain employs TRBV7-2 and TRBJ1-5; TRBD1 matches 9 bases. The V and J ends lost 3 bases and 7 bases, in that order; junction bases with no gene match: 4. Looked up from germline, CDR1 is SGHTA and CDR2 is FQGNSA. The CDR3 is 14 residues long. The CDR3 bases are TGTGCCAGCAGCTTCTTTGACAGGGGGCAGCCCCAGCATTTT. Encoded protein: CASSFFDRGQPQHF.

V usage is TRBV7-9 and J usage is TRBJ2-1; TRBD1 might be the D (6 bases). The CDR3 has 14 residues. Per germline, CDR1 SEHNR and CDR2 FQNEAQ (reference sequence). Trimming cost V 4 bases and J 5 bases, with 12 bases left between them. The CDR3 coding sequence is TGTGCCAGCAGCTCACAGGGATTCGACAATGAGCAGTTCTTC. Protein sequence: CASSSQGFDNEQFF.

The chain uses TRBV7-2 and TRBJ1-2, with D possibly matching TRBD1 (6 bases). Trimming left V 1 base short and J 7 bases short, with 10 bases between. CDR1 is SGHTA, CDR2 FQGNSA, per germline. The length of the CDR3 is 13 residues. The CDR3 sequence is CASSLGGLIGYTF. The CDR3 DNA reads as TGTGCCAGCAGCTTAGGGGGGCTTATTGGCTACACCTTC.